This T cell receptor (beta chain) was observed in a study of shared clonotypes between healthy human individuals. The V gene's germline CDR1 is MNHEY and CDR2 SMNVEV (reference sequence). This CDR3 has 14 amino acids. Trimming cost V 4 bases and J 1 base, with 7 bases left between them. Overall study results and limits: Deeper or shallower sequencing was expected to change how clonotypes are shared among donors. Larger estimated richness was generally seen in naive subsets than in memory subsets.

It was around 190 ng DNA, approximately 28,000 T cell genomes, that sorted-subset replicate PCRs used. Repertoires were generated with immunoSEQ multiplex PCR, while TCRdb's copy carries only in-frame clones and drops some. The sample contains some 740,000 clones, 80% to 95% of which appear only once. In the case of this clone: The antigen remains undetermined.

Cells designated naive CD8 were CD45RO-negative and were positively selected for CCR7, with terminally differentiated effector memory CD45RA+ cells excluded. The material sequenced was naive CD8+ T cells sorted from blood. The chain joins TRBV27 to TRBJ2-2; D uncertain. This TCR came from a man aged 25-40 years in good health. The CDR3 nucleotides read TGTGCCAGCAGTTCGTGGCAGAACACCGGGGAGCTGTTTTTT. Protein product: CASSSWQNTGELFF.